The subject of this entry is one T cell receptor beta chain. The antigen is undetermined. Here immunoSEQ multiplex PCR was the method, and the copy in TCRdb shows in-frame clones only, minus some. This sample yields more than 45,000 clones, of which roughly nine tenths are seen a single time; around 12% belongs to the top ten. CDR1 is ENHRY, CDR2 SYGVKD, per germline. V was cut by 2 bases and J by 0 bases, with 7 bases left in between. CDR3 length: 14 residues. The data derive from a study of OX40 agonist ivuxolimab in advanced cancers. Study background: Administration of intravenous ivuxolimab to patients occurred every 2 weeks at 0.01 to 10 mg/kg. Study conclusions and caveats: The antigens recognized by the expanded peripheral T cells, that is their antigen specificity, were not determined.

The chain employs TRBV10-3 and TRBJ1-1, with a weak D call TRBD1 (5 bases). The sample consisted of CD4+ or CD8+ T cells sorted from blood, taken in a trial of the OX40 agonist ivuxolimab. The clonotype was recovered from an adult with an advanced solid tumor such as melanoma, head and neck, liver or kidney cancer. DNA for the CDR3: TGTGCCATCAGTGAGGAGGGGATGAACACTGAAGCTTTCTTT. Residues: CAISEEGMNTEAFF.